The 24 T cell receptor beta chains below come from one sample, sequenced in a study of shared T cell receptors in the human thymus. Clones were sequenced by immunoSEQ multiplex PCR, and TCRdb holds only the in-frame ones, with some missing. Here the sample spans hundreds of thousands of clones, 85% to 90% being singletons. This sample also appeared in a second study, on human thymus T cells.

The sequenced material came from thymocytes. The origin of the receptors is a boy in the first two years of life with a congenital heart defect.

This clone was picked up one time. The chain recombines TRBV19 with TRBJ2-2, with D possibly matching TRBD2 (6 bases). The germline V and J ends were trimmed by 7 bases and 2 bases, with 17 bases remaining between them. The CDR3 has 16 residues. Germline lookup yields CDR1 LNHDA and CDR2 SQIVND (reference sequence). The CDR3 DNA is TGTGCCAGTACCGTTAGGAGGGCTCGAAACACCGGGGAGCTGTTTTTT. This sequence encodes CASTVRRARNTGELFF.

The CDR3: CASSAGENTEAFF. CDR3 nucleotides: TGTGCCAGCAGCGCGGGGGAGAACACTGAAGCTTTCTTT. The chain couples TRBV9 to TRBJ1-1; perhaps TRBD1 as D (5 bases). Trimming removed 3 bases from V and 1 base from J, with 7 bases in between. The length of the CDR3 is 13 residues. Germline V gene data show CDR1 as SGDLS and CDR2 as YYNGEE.

The chain is built from TRBV13 and TRBJ2-1, with 12 bases identical to TRBD1. The junction had 9 bases not matched to a gene; V was cut back by 5 bases and J by 7 bases. This CDR3 contains 16 residues. The germline gives CDR1 PRHDT, CDR2 FYEKMQ (reference sequence). The CDR3 reads CASSPPGTGGRNEQFF. In DNA form, the CDR3 reads TGTGCCAGCAGCCCGCCCGGGACAGGGGGCAGGAATGAGCAGTTCTTC.

This clone has more than one count but fewer than ten. The genes are TRBV5-1 and TRBJ1-3; 9 nucleotides align to TRBD1. This CDR3 is built from 17 residues. V was pared by 0 bases and J by 1 base, with 5 bases of the junction left unmatched. Germline V gene data show CDR1 as SGHRS and CDR2 as YFSETQ. Here the CDR3 reads CASSLAGTGKSGNTIYF. CDR3 DNA: TGCGCCAGCAGCTTGGCCGGGACAGGGAAATCTGGAAACACCATATATTTT. Using reference TRBV5-1 and TRBJ1-3 for the parts outside the CDR3, the full variable domain is KAGVTQTPRYLIKTRGQQVTLSCSPISGHRSVSWYQQTPGQGLQFLFEYFSETQRNKGNFPGRFSGRQFSNSRSEMNVSTLELGDSALYLCASSLAGTGKSGNTIYFGEGSWLTVV.

The rearrangement links TRBV5-5 to TRBJ2-4; 13 nucleotides line up with TRBD2. This CDR3 has 19 amino acids. Germline lookup yields CDR1 SGHKS and CDR2 YYEKEE (reference sequence). Germline trimming cut 4 bases from V and 0 bases from J; bases unmatched to any gene: 10. The CDR3 is CASSLGTSGAWIAKNIQYF. The DNA for the CDR3 is TGTGCCAGCAGCCTCGGGACTAGCGGGGCTTGGATAGCCAAAAACATTCAGTACTTC.

This chain connects TRBV2 to TRBJ1-2, with TRBD1 matching over 7 bases. Germline CDR1 reads SNHLY; CDR2 reads FYNNEI. Unmatched junction bases numbered 3, after V lost 7 bases and J lost 1 base. The CDR3 length is 13 residues. CDR3 nucleotides: TGTGCCAGCACTAGGGACAGTAACTATGGCTACACCTTC. It specifies CASTRDSNYGYTF.

The rearrangement joins TRBV28 to TRBJ2-7; 8 bases map to TRBD2. This CDR3 region has 12 residues. The germline V gene encodes CDR1 MDHEN and CDR2 SYDVKM. The V segment lost 9 bases and the J segment 2 bases; nucleotides outside the gene matches: 3. CDR3 DNA sequence: TGTGCCAGTCGGGGGGGGCCCTACGAGCAGTACTTC. Translated: CASRGGPYEQYF.

The chain recombines TRBV4-2 with TRBJ2-7, with D unclear. The germline CDR1 and CDR2 sequences are LGHNA and YNFKEQ. This CDR3 comprises 13 residues. The germline V and J ends were trimmed by 4 bases and 3 bases, with 10 bases remaining between them. This CDR3 is CASSPSFDYEQYF. CDR3 coding DNA: TGTGCCAGCAGCCCCAGTTTCGACTACGAGCAGTACTTC.

The chain links TRBV7-8 to TRBJ2-7; TRBD2 aligns across 8 bases. V shed 4 bases, J shed 2 bases, and the junction held 10 bases outside the gene matches. CDR1 SGHVS and CDR2 FQNEAQ come from the germline V gene. The CDR3 has 16 residues. CDR3 amino acids: CASSSWIAGPPYEQYF. CDR3 nucleotide sequence: TGTGCCAGCAGCTCTTGGATAGCGGGGCCGCCCTACGAGCAGTACTTC.

The chain links TRBV4-2 to TRBJ2-1; 13 bases fit TRBD2. J was trimmed by 8 bases and V by 1 base; bases with no gene match: 8. The CDR3 has 17 residues. Germline V lookup: CDR1 LGHNA, CDR2 YNFKEQ. The CDR3 bases are TGTGCCAGCAGCCAAGTCGGGACTAGCGGGACCACGGATGAGCAGTTCTTC. This translates into CASSQVGTSGTTDEQFF.

About this clone itself: Different DNA sequences within this sample yield the same CDR3. This chain connects TRBV5-1 to TRBJ2-7; D gene ambiguous. The CDR3 has 13 amino acids. Germline loops: CDR1 SGHRS, CDR2 YFSETQ. Trimming shortened V by 0 bases and J by 3 bases, and 7 bases separated the two germline ends. The CDR3 DNA follows: TGCGCCAGCAGCTTGGGCGGTTACTACGAGCAGTACTTC. Its translation: CASSLGGYYEQYF.

The rearrangement uses TRBV15 and TRBJ2-4; D might be TRBD1 (6 bases). The germline V and J ends were trimmed by 7 bases and 0 bases, with 25 bases remaining between them. The CDR3 is 19 amino acids. Germline V gene lookup returns CDR1 LNHNV and CDR2 YYDKDF (reference sequence). The DNA of the CDR3 is TGTGCCACCATCTCCCCCGGCAGGGGTGTGGGCTTAGCCAAAAACATTCAGTACTTC. It codes for CATISPGRGVGLAKNIQYF.

The gene calls are TRBV27 and TRBJ2-7; D may be TRBD2 (5 bases). Germline V lookup: CDR1 MNHEY, CDR2 SMNVEV (reference sequence). This CDR3 is 13 amino acids long. Trimming stripped 4 bases from V and 6 bases from J, with 13 bases between. The CDR3, as DNA: TGTGCCAGCAGTTCCGGGAAATCTCGCGAGCAGTACTTC. As protein: CASSSGKSREQYF.

The sample holds one count of this clone. The chain couples TRBV7-9 to TRBJ2-7, with D tentatively TRBD2 (6 bases). The V gene lost 7 bases and the J gene lost 0 bases, with 16 bases spanning the gap. CDR1 and CDR2 (germline): SEHNR, FQNEAQ (reference sequence). The CDR3 sequence is 15 residues long. The CDR3 DNA sequence: TGTGCCAGCACCTCAGTCGGGACTGCCTCCTACGAGCAGTACTTC. This gives the protein CASTSVGTASYEQYF. The full variable domain, rest sourced from reference TRBV7-9 and TRBJ2-7, is DTGVSQNPRHKITKRGQNVTFRCDPISEHNRLYWYRQTLGQGPEFLTYFQNEAQLEKSRLLSDRFSAERPKGSFSTLEIQRTEQGDSAMYLCASTSVGTASYEQYFGPGTRLTVT.

This clone showed up just a few times. The J gene is TRBJ2-5, the V gene TRBV5-1, with 15 bases lining up with TRBD2. The CDR3 has 20 residues. Germline CDR1 SGHRS, CDR2 YFSETQ. V lost 5 bases and J lost 4; bases outside the gene matches: 18. In DNA, the CDR3 is TGCGCCAGCAGGAGGGACAGAATATGGACTAGCGGGAGGGCCGCAGAGACCCAGTACTTC. This codes for CASRRDRIWTSGRAAETQYF.

The J gene is TRBJ1-1, the V gene TRBV25-1, with unresolved D. Deletions cut 6 bases from V and 6 bases from J, with 14 bases between. This CDR3 comprises 13 residues. Germline CDR1 and CDR2: MGHDK and SYGVNS. The CDR3 protein is CASSGAVHAEAFF. The CDR3 DNA follows: TGTGCCAGCAGCGGAGCAGTCCATGCTGAAGCTTTCTTT.

The chain couples TRBV9 to TRBJ2-1; the D gene is possibly TRBD1 (6 bases). Germline CDR1 is SGDLS and CDR2 is YYNGEE. The CDR3 loop spans 13 amino acids. The V and J ends lost 0 bases and 15 bases respectively, with 16 bases between them. CDR3: CASSVALGGDLFF. CDR3 bases: TGTGCCAGCAGCGTAGCTCTAGGGGGAGACCTGTTCTTC.

V and J are TRBV20-1 and TRBJ2-7; TRBD2 aligns across 7 bases. Trimming at V came to 7 bases and at J to 3 bases, leaving 3 bases not matched to a gene. The CDR3 contains 11 residues. Germline V gives CDR1 DFQATT, CDR2 SNEGSKA (reference sequence). The CDR3 bases are TGCAGTGTCCCGGGGGGCTACGAGCAGTACTTC. Translated: CSVPGGYEQYF.

The genes are TRBV5-1 and TRBJ2-7, with 7 bases matching TRBD1. The germline gives CDR1 SGHRS, CDR2 YFSETQ. V trimming: 3 bases; J trimming: 1 base; junction bases outside the gene matches: 4. The CDR3 covers 14 residues. CDR3 protein: CASSSGQSSYEQYF. DNA of the CDR3: TGCGCCAGCAGCTCGGGACAGAGTTCCTACGAGCAGTACTTC.

The chain recombines TRBV19 with TRBJ2-7; 8 positions agree with TRBD1. V shed 7 bases, J shed 5 bases, and the junction held 7 bases outside the gene matches. The CDR3 runs 13 residues. From germline, CDR1 is LNHDA and CDR2 SQIVND (reference sequence). The CDR3 DNA follows: TGTGCCAGTAAAAGACCGGACAGGGACGAGCAGTACTTC. Amino acid sequence: CASKRPDRDEQYF.

The V call is TRBV15, the J call TRBJ2-5; D might be TRBD1 (5 bases). Judging by the DNA end, TRBJ2-7 fits better; the J call may be wrong. Germline values: CDR1 LNHNV, CDR2 YYDKDF (reference sequence). The CDR3 loop spans 14 amino acids. The CDR3 sequence is CATSSHTGTYEQYF. DNA for the CDR3: TGTGCCACCAGCAGTCATACAGGAACCTACGAGCAGTACTTC.

The chain couples TRBV7-2 to TRBJ1-3; 10 bases align to TRBD1. With 8 bases clipped from V and 3 bases from J, the junction kept 4 bases outside the gene matches. Looked up from germline, CDR1 is SGHTA and CDR2 is FQGNSA. The CDR3 is 14 residues long. In DNA form, the CDR3 reads TGTGCCAGCCAGGACAGGGGGGGTGGAAACACCATATATTTT. Translating gives CASQDRGGGNTIYF.

The V call is TRBV7-9, the J call TRBJ1-2; D remains unclear. CDR1 is SEHNR, CDR2 FQNEAQ, per germline (reference sequence). This CDR3 has 16 residues. Trimming removed 2 bases from V and 1 base from J, with 14 bases in between. The chain's CDR3 is CASSLIEPSYNYGYTF. CDR3 DNA: TGTGCCAGCAGCTTAATAGAGCCGTCCTATAACTATGGCTACACCTTC.

The chain is built from TRBV7-6 and TRBJ2-7, with D possibly being TRBD1 (6 bases). The CDR3 is 11 amino acids. The germline CDR1 and CDR2 sequences are SGHVS and FNYEAQ. V lost 4 bases, J lost 7 bases, and 8 bases lay in between. CDR3 sequence reads: CASSSTGEQYF. CDR3 nucleotide sequence: TGTGCCAGCAGCTCAACAGGGGAGCAGTACTTC.